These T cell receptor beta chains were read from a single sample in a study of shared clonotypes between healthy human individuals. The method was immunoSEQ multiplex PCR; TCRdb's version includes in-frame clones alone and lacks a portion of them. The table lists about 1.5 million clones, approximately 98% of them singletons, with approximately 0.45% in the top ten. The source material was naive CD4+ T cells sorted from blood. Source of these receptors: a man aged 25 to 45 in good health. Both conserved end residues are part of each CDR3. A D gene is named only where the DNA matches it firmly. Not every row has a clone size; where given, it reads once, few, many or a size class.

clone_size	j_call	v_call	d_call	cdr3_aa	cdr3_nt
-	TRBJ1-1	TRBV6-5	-	CASSRTGMNTEAFF	TGTGCCAGCAGTCGGACGGGCATGAACACTGAAGCTTTCTTT
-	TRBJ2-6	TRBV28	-	CASTPRGSAAGANVLTF	TGTGCCAGCACCCCCCGAGGATCGGCGGCTGGGGCCAACGTCCTGACTTTC
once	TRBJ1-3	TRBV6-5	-	CASRTGGTGNTIYF	TGTGCCAGCAGGACGGGGGGAACTGGAAACACCATATATTTT
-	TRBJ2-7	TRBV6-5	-	CASSPTRTSGQYF	TGTGCCAGCAGTCCTACACGGACCTCTGGTCAGTACTTC
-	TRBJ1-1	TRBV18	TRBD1	CASSPTGGGTEAFF	TGTGCCAGCTCACCAACAGGGGGAGGCACTGAAGCTTTCTTT
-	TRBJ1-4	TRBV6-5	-	CASSRGRGNEKLFF	TGTGCCAGCAGCCGGGGGAGAGGGAATGAAAAACTGTTTTTT
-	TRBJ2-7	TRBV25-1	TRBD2	CASSARAGGPYEQYF	TGTGCCAGCAGTGCCCGAGCGGGAGGGCCTTACGAGCAGTACTTC
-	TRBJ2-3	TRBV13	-	CASSPPRGDTQYF	TGTGCCAGCAGCCCACCCCGGGGGGATACGCAGTATTTT
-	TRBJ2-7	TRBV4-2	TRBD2	CASSPLAGRGGEQYF	TGTGCCAGCTCGCCTTTAGCAGGGAGGGGAGGGGAGCAGTACTTC
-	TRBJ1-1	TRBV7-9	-	CASIGGTEAFF	TGTGCCAGCATCGGGGGCACTGAAGCTTTCTTT
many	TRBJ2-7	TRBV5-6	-	CASTLGGYEQYF	TGTGCCAGCACCCTTGGGGGCTACGAGCAGTACTTC